This TCR beta chain was identified in a study of blood T cells in healthy people across ages. V lost 6 bases to trimming and J lost 1 base; unmatched junction nucleotides: 6. This CDR3 has 15 amino acids. Samples had at least 6.5 million PBMCs isolated from them. A second PCR, run for roughly 7 to 11 cycles, used a sample-barcoded 5' primer plus a J-beta primer mix. One entry per CDR3 protein, called by TCRdb with MiXCR from the 5' RACE reads. The sample holds about 680,000 distinct CDR3 sequences; around half are singletons and the top ten take 25% to 35%. The TCR originated in a woman aged 55-70 years in good health. The chain joins TRBV12-3 or TRBV12-4 to TRBJ1-5, with 7 bases aligning to TRBD1. The sample taken for sequencing was blood. CDR3 region: CASSQGVGSNQPQHF. The CDR3 DNA sequence: TGTGCCAGCAGCCAGGGGGTAGGAAGCAATCAGCCCCAGCATTTT.